This T cell receptor (beta chain) was sequenced for a study of T cell responses to AZD1222 COVID-19 vaccine. Study-level results: Sampling captured repertoires only after the peak T cell response.

Using immunoSEQ multiplex PCR, the repertoire was profiled, and TCRdb retains in-frame clones only, with some absent. The sample has roughly 140,000 clones, 80% to 90% seen once. With respect to this clone: The antigen is undetermined.

Germline values: CDR1 SGHVS, CDR2 FQNEAQ. The CDR3 has 14 residues. The V end was cut by 6 bases, the J end by 6 bases, with 18 bases between. This TCR derives from an adult who received the AZD1222 COVID-19 vaccine. The source material was peripheral blood, sampled 28 days after the second AZD1222 dose. The rearrangement uses TRBV7-8 and TRBJ2-7; TRBD2 might be the D (5 bases). The CDR3, as DNA: TGTGCCAGCAGTAATAGGCGGGTCATGAGCGAGCAGTACTTC. Translated, it gives CASSNRRVMSEQYF.